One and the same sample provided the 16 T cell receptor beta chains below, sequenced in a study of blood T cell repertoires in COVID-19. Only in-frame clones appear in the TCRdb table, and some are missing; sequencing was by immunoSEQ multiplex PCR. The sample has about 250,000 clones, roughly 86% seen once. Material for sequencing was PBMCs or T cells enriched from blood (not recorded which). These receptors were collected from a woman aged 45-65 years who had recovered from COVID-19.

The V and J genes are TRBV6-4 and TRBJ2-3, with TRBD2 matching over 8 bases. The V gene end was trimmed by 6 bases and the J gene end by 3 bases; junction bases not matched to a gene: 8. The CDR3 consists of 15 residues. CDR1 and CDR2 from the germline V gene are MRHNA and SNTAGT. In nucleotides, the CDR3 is TGTGCCAGCAGCCGTACAGCGGGAGAGACAGATACGCAGTATTTT. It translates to CASSRTAGETDTQYF.

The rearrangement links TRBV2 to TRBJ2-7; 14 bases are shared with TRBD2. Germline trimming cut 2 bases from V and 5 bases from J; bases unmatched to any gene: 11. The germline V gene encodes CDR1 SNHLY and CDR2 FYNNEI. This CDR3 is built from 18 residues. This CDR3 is CASSETGLAGGQLHEQYF. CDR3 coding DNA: TGTGCCAGCAGTGAAACTGGACTAGCGGGAGGCCAATTGCACGAGCAGTACTTC. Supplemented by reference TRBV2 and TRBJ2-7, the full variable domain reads EPEVTQTPSHQVTQMGQEVILRCVPISNHLYFYWYRQILGQKVEFLVSFYNNEISEKSEIFDDQFSVERPDGSNFTLKIRSTKLEDSAMYFCASSETGLAGGQLHEQYFGPGTRLTVT.

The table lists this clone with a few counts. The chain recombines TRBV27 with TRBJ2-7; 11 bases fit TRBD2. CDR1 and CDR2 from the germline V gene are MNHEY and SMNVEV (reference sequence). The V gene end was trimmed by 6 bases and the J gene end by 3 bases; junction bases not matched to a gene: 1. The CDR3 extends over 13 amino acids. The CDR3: CASSTSGSYEQYF. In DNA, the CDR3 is TGTGCCAGCAGCACTAGCGGGAGCTACGAGCAGTACTTC.

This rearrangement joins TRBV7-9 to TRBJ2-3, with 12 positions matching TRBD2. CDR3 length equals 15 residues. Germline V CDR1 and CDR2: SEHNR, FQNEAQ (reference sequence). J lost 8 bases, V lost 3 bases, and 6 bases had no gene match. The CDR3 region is CASSFRLAGEGTQYF. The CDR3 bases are TGTGCCAGCAGCTTCCGACTAGCGGGAGAGGGTACGCAGTATTTT.

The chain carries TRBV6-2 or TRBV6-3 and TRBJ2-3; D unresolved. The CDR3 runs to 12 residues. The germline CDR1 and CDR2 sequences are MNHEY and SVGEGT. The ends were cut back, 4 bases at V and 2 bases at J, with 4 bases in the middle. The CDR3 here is CASSSSTDTQYF. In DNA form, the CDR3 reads TGTGCCAGCAGTTCGTCCACAGATACGCAGTATTTT.

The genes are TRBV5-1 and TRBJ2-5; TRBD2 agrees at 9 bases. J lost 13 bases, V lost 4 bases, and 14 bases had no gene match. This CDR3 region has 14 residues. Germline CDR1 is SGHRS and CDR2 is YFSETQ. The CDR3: CASSLLTTSGHWYF. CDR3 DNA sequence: TGCGCCAGCAGCCTGTTGACGACTAGCGGCCATTGGTACTTC.

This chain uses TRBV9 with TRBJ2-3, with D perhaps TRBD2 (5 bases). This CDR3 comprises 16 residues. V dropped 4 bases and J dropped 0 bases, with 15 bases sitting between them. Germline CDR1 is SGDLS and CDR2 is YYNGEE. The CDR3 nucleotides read TGTGCCAGCAGCAGCTCTTTAGGACTTAGCACAGATACGCAGTATTTT. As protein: CASSSSLGLSTDTQYF.

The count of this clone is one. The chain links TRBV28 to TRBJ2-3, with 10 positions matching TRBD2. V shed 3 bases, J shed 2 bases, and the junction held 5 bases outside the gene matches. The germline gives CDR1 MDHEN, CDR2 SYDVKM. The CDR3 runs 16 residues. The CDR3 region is CASSFSSGSHTDTQYF. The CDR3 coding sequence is TGTGCCAGCAGTTTCTCTAGCGGGAGTCACACAGATACGCAGTATTTT.

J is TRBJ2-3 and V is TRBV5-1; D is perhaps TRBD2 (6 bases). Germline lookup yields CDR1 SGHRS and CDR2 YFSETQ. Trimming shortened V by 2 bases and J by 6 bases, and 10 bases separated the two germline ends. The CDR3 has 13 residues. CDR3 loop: CASSLASGDTQYF. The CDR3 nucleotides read TGCGCCAGCAGCTTAGCCAGCGGGGATACGCAGTATTTT. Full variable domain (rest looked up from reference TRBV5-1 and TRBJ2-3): KAGVTQTPRYLIKTRGQQVTLSCSPISGHRSVSWYQQTPGQGLQFLFEYFSETQRNKGNFPGRFSGRQFSNSRSEMNVSTLELGDSALYLCASSLASGDTQYFGPGTRLTVL.

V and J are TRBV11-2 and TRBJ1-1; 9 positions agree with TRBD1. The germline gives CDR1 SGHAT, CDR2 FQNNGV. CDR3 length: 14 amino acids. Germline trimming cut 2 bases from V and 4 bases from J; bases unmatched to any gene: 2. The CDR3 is CASSLTGGVTEAFF. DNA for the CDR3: TGTGCCAGCAGCTTAACAGGGGGCGTCACTGAAGCTTTCTTT.

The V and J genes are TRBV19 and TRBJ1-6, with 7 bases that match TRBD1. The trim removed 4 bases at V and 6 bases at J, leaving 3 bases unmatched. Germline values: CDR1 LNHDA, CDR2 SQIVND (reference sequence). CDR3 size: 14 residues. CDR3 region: CASSTRDSNSPLHF. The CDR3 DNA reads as TGTGCCAGTAGTACCCGGGACAGTAATTCACCCCTCCACTTT. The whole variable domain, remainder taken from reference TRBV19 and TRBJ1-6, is DGGITQSPKYLFRKEGQNVTLSCEQNLNHDAMYWYRQDPGQGLRLIYYSQIVNDFQKGDIAEGYSVSREKKESFPLTVTSAQKNPTAFYLCASSTRDSNSPLHFGNGTRLTVT.

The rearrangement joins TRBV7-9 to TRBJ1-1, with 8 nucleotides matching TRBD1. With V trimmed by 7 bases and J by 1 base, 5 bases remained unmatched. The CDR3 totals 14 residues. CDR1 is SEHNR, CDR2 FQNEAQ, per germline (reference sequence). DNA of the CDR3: TGTGCCAGCAACGCCGACAGGGGGAACACTGAAGCTTTCTTT. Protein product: CASNADRGNTEAFF.

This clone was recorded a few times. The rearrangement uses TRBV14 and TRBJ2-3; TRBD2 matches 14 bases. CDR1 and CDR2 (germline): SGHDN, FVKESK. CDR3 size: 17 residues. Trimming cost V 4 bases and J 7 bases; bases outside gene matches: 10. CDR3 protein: CASSPGLAGGRRNTQYF. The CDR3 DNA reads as TGTGCCAGCAGCCCAGGACTAGCGGGAGGACGACGGAATACGCAGTATTTT. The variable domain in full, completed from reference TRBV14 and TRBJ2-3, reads EAGVTQFPSHSVIEKGQTVTLRCDPISGHDNLYWYRRVMGKEIKFLLHFVKESKQDESGMPNNRFLAERTGGTYSTLKVQPAELEDSGVYFCASSPGLAGGRRNTQYFGPGTRLTVL.

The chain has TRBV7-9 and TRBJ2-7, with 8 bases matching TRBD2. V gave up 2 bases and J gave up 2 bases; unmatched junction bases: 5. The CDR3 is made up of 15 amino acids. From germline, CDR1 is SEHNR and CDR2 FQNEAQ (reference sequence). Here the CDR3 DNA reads TGTGCCAGCAGCTTAATGGGTAGCGGGGCCTACGAGCAGTACTTC. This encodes CASSLMGSGAYEQYF.

The CDR3 here is CAWSVQSNTEAFF. DNA for the CDR3: TGTGCCTGGAGTGTACAGTCGAACACTGAAGCTTTCTTT. J is TRBJ1-1 and V is TRBV30; D is unclear. The CDR3 covers 13 residues. Germline lookup yields CDR1 GTSNPN and CDR2 SVGIG (reference sequence). V was pared by 0 bases and J by 1 base, with 6 bases between.

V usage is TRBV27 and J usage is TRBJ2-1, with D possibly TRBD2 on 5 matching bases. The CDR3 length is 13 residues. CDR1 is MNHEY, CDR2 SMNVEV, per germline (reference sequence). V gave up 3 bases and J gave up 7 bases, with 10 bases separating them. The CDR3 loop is CASSLGRRNEQFF. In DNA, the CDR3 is TGTGCCAGCAGTTTGGGCAGGAGGAATGAGCAGTTCTTC.